The rows below give T cell receptor beta chains drawn from one sample of a study of CD8 T cells in ankylosing spondylitis. From the 5' RACE reads, TCRdb called clonotypes with MiXCR, one entry per CDR3 protein. The sample has just under 350,000 distinct CDR3 sequences; roughly 14% are singletons. Sequencing was carried out using blood, either unsorted or a sorted T cell fraction (not recorded which). The receptors were gathered from a male donor with ankylosing spondylitis or in good health (not recorded which). Each CDR3 is given with its conserved first and last residue. The order of the fields is clone size, J gene, D gene, V gene, CDR3 DNA, CDR3 protein. A D gene is named only where the DNA matches it firmly. Expanded clones get a size class; other rows say once, few or many, or leave the size out.

abundance: .; j_gene: TRBJ2-7; d_gene: TRBD2; v_gene: TRBV5-1; CDR3nt: TGCGCCAGCAGCTCTTCTAGCGGGAGCGAGCAGTACTTC; CDR3aa: CASSSSSGSEQYF
abundance: .; j_gene: TRBJ1-1; d_gene: .; v_gene: TRBV10-1; CDR3nt: TGCGCCAGCAGTGAGGTAACAGGTGAAGCTTTCTTT; CDR3aa: CASSEVTGEAFF
abundance: .; j_gene: TRBJ2-7; d_gene: TRBD2; v_gene: TRBV6-1; CDR3nt: TGTGCCAGCAGGAGGAGGACTAGCTCTCTCTACGAGCAGTACTTC; CDR3aa: CASRRRTSSLYEQYF
abundance: .; j_gene: TRBJ2-5; d_gene: TRBD1; v_gene: TRBV6-1; CDR3nt: TGTGCCAGCAGTGACGGACAGGGGGCTGGAGAGACCCAGTACTTC; CDR3aa: CASSDGQGAGETQYF
abundance: many; j_gene: TRBJ1-6; d_gene: .; v_gene: TRBV12-3/TRBV12-4; CDR3nt: TGTGCCAGCAGTTTCTCGGGATTGGAGAATTCACCCCTCCACTTT; CDR3aa: CASSFSGLENSPLHF
abundance: .; j_gene: TRBJ2-3; d_gene: TRBD1; v_gene: TRBV4-1; CDR3nt: TGCGCCAGCAGCCAAGAGACAGGGGTCCAGGATACGCAGTATTTT; CDR3aa: CASSQETGVQDTQYF
abundance: many; j_gene: TRBJ2-1; d_gene: TRBD1; v_gene: TRBV24-1; CDR3nt: TGTGCCACCAGTGATAGAACAGGGGAAATAGGCAATGAGCAGTTCTTC; CDR3aa: CATSDRTGEIGNEQFF
abundance: .; j_gene: TRBJ2-2; d_gene: .; v_gene: TRBV3-1; CDR3nt: TGTGCCAGCAGCCACACCGGGACTTTGAACACCGGGGAGCTGTTTTTT; CDR3aa: CASSHTGTLNTGELFF
abundance: many; j_gene: TRBJ2-2; d_gene: .; v_gene: TRBV10-2; CDR3nt: TGCGCCAGCAGTCGGGTCGCGAACACCGGGGAGCTGTTTTTT; CDR3aa: CASSRVANTGELFF
abundance: .; j_gene: TRBJ2-7; d_gene: .; v_gene: TRBV12-3/TRBV12-4; CDR3nt: TGTGCCAGCAGTCCGTCAAATGGCGGCGAGCAGTACTTC; CDR3aa: CASSPSNGGEQYF
abundance: many; j_gene: TRBJ1-1; d_gene: .; v_gene: TRBV11-2; CDR3nt: TGTGCCAGCAGCTTAGGGACAAACACTGAAGCTTTCTTT; CDR3aa: CASSLGTNTEAFF
abundance: .; j_gene: TRBJ2-1; d_gene: TRBD2; v_gene: TRBV5-1; CDR3nt: TGCGCCAGCAGCTTGGACATGGGACTAGCTGTAGATGAGCAGTTCTTC; CDR3aa: CASSLDMGLAVDEQFF
abundance: few; j_gene: TRBJ2-3; d_gene: .; v_gene: TRBV12-3/TRBV12-4; CDR3nt: TGTGCCAGCACGCGTAATGGAGATACGCAGTATTTT; CDR3aa: CASTRNGDTQYF
abundance: few; j_gene: TRBJ1-2; d_gene: .; v_gene: TRBV20-1; CDR3nt: TGCAGTGCTGAAGGAGTCTATGGCTACACCTTC; CDR3aa: CSAEGVYGYTF
abundance: few; j_gene: TRBJ2-5; d_gene: TRBD2; v_gene: TRBV14; CDR3nt: TGTGCCAGCAGCCAAGATCAGCGGGGGGGCAAGTGGGAGACCCAGTACTTC; CDR3aa: CASSQDQRGGKWETQYF
abundance: few; j_gene: TRBJ2-7; d_gene: .; v_gene: TRBV5-1; CDR3nt: TGCGCCAGCAGCTTGGCAGATACCTACGAGCAGTACTTC; CDR3aa: CASSLADTYEQYF
abundance: few; j_gene: TRBJ2-1; d_gene: TRBD2; v_gene: TRBV2; CDR3nt: TGTGCCAGCACTCCTAGCGGGAGTTTCGAGCAGTTCTTC; CDR3aa: CASTPSGSFEQFF